Presented here are 26 T cell receptor beta chains from one specimen sequenced in a study of T cells in Graves' hyperthyroidism and ophthalmopathy. TCR beta CDR3 regions were amplified from RNA transcripts. Primed by the HTBI set, a first-round RT-PCR was run on the TCR CDR3. MiXCR was run by TCRdb on the multiplex PCR reads, yielding one entry per CDR3 protein. The repertoire holds approximately 500,000 distinct CDR3 sequences, with approximately 44% as singletons. The material sequenced was peripheral blood or thyroid tissue (not recorded which). The receptor source for this set is a woman younger than 30 with Graves' hyperthyroidism.

In this sample, this clonotype turned up once. At one boundary the junction diverges from the germline segment, which might be a read error. This chain joins TRBV6-6 and TRBJ1-3; D uncertain. The CDR3 loop spans 13 amino acids. Germline CDR1 is MNHNY and CDR2 is SVGAGI (reference sequence). CDR3 sequence: CASRAVPGNTIYF. In nucleotides, the CDR3 is TGTGCCAGCAGAGCCGTGCCTGGAAACACCATATACTTT.

The chain joins TRBV20-1 to TRBJ1-2; D is undetermined. The CDR3 spans 12 residues. CDR1 and CDR2 from the germline V gene are DFQATT and SNEGSKA (reference sequence). V lost 3 bases and J lost 10, with 15 bases in between. The CDR3 coding sequence is TGCAGTGCTAGCGAGGCGGGAGTGGACTACACCTTC. It yields the protein CSASEAGVDYTF.

At least ten counts were recorded for this clonotype. The chain uses TRBV2 and TRBJ2-2, with unresolved D. This CDR3 contains 15 residues. The ends were cut back, 3 bases at V and 1 base at J, with 9 bases in the middle. The germline CDR1 and CDR2 sequences are SNHLY and FYNNEI. The CDR3 is CASSDPNRNTGELFF. CDR3 DNA sequence: TGTGCCAGCAGTGATCCCAACAGGAACACCGGGGAGCTGTTTTTT.

This clonotype was seen a handful of times. The chain links TRBV6-4 to TRBJ1-2; 7 bases map to TRBD1. Losses at the gene ends were 4 bases for V and 5 bases for J; bases not matched to a gene: 10. CDR3 length: 15 residues. CDR1 and CDR2 (germline): MRHNA, SNTAGT. The CDR3 DNA reads as TGTGCCAGCAGTGCCGCCGGGACAGAGGCGTATGGCTACACCTTC. Translation: CASSAAGTEAYGYTF.

The gene calls are TRBV24-1 and TRBJ1-5; D unclear. The V end was cut by 2 bases, the J end by 1 base, with 8 bases between. The CDR3 is 15 amino acids. CDR1 is KGHDR and CDR2 is SFDVKD in the germline V gene. The CDR3 sequence is CATSDSDQSNQPQHF. Written as DNA, the CDR3 is TGTGCCACCAGTGATTCCGACCAGAGCAATCAGCCCCAGCATTTT.

The chain is built from TRBV20-1 and TRBJ2-5, with 8 bases matching TRBD1. Trimming cost V 3 bases and J 5 bases; bases outside gene matches: 11. This CDR3 region has 15 residues. Germline lookup yields CDR1 DFQATT and CDR2 SNEGSKA (reference sequence). The CDR3 coding sequence is TGCAGTGCTAGGCGGACAGGGCACACCGGGGAGACCCAGTACTTC. Protein product: CSARRTGHTGETQYF.

Only one count was recorded for this clonotype. This sequence joins TRBV29-1 and TRBJ2-5, with D perhaps TRBD2 (5 bases). The CDR3 covers 13 residues. The V gene lost 8 bases and the J gene lost 1 base, with 14 bases spanning the gap. In germline, CDR1 is SQVTM, CDR2 ANQGSEA. The CDR3 protein is CSPRWSGQETQYF. The CDR3, as DNA: TGCAGCCCACGATGGAGCGGCCAAGAGACCCAGTACTTC.

This clonotype was observed a single time. The chain couples TRBV29-1 to TRBJ2-7, with TRBD1 identical over 10 bases. Trimming took 4 bases from V and 4 from J; bases not matched to a gene: 13. Germline loops: CDR1 SQVTM, CDR2 ANQGSEA. The CDR3 totals 16 residues. The CDR3 loop reads CSVGLAGTGVPYEQYF. The CDR3 nucleotides read TGCAGCGTTGGTTTGGCCGGGACAGGGGTTCCGTACGAGCAGTACTTC.

The chain combines TRBV20-1 with TRBJ2-3, with D possibly matching TRBD1 (6 bases). Germline V gene lookup returns CDR1 DFQATT and CDR2 SNEGSKA (reference sequence). CDR3 length: 11 residues. The CDR3 here is CGGPQGDTQYF. The CDR3 coding sequence is TGCGGGGGCCCTCAGGGAGATACGCAGTATTTT.

This clonotype was recorded many times. This chain uses TRBV5-6 with TRBJ2-7, with D tentatively TRBD2 (6 bases). The V gene lost 3 bases and the J gene lost 3 bases, with 13 bases spanning the gap. The V gene's germline CDR1 is SGHDT and CDR2 YYEEEE. The length of the CDR3 is 14 residues. The CDR3 coding sequence is TGTGCCAGCAGCTACACCGGGACTGGCTACGAGCAGTACTTC. Its protein product is CASSYTGTGYEQYF.

This clonotype was detected ten times or more. The J gene is TRBJ2-5, the V gene TRBV6-5; D call uncertain. Trimming shortened V by 4 bases and J by 1 base, and 10 bases separated the two germline ends. Germline loops: CDR1 MNHEY, CDR2 SVGAGI. The CDR3 contains 14 residues. This CDR3 reads CASSSLGPQETQYF. In DNA, the CDR3 is TGTGCCAGCAGTTCTCTAGGTCCCCAAGAGACCCAGTACTTC.

This clonotype showed up many times. The V gene is TRBV4-2, the J gene TRBJ1-2; 12 positions agree with TRBD1. Trimming removed 4 bases from V and 4 bases from J; junction bases left unmatched: 10. CDR3 length equals 17 residues. Per the germline V gene, CDR1 is LGHNA and CDR2 is YNFKEQ. The CDR3 sequence: CASSRSGTGGVGYGYTF. DNA of the CDR3: TGTGCCAGCAGCCGGTCCGGGACAGGGGGCGTCGGCTATGGCTACACCTTC.

This chain links TRBV29-1 with TRBJ2-7, with 10 bases matching TRBD2. Germline V gene data show CDR1 as SQVTM and CDR2 as ANQGSEA. The CDR3 extends over 15 amino acids. The trim removed 6 bases at V and 3 bases at J, leaving 11 bases unmatched. CDR3 sequence (DNA): TGCAGCGTGAGTGGGCTAGCGGGAGTAAACTACGAGCAGTACTTC. As protein: CSVSGLAGVNYEQYF.

This chain links TRBV24-1 with TRBJ2-5; D might be TRBD1 or TRBD2, each matching 5 bases. V lost 4 bases and J 4 bases, leaving 12 bases between the germline ends. Germline lookup yields CDR1 KGHDR and CDR2 SFDVKD. The CDR3 is made up of 14 amino acids. CDR3 protein: CATSEWDLRETQYF. CDR3 DNA sequence: TGTGCCACCAGTGAATGGGACCTTCGAGAGACCCAGTACTTC.

CDR3 protein: CASSRGAGDWGTGELFF. The CDR3 DNA is TGTGCCAGCAGCCGTGGCGCAGGGGATTGGGGTACCGGGGAGCTGTTTTTT. This chain connects TRBV7-9 to TRBJ2-2; D is perhaps TRBD1 (6 bases). V was trimmed by 5 bases and J by 5 bases, leaving 21 bases between them. The CDR3 covers 17 residues. CDR1 and CDR2 from the germline V gene are SEHNR and FQNEAQ (reference sequence).

The rearrangement joins TRBV29-1 to TRBJ1-5; TRBD1 is a possible D gene (5 bases). Trimming shortened V by 8 bases and J by 1 base, and 9 bases separated the two germline ends. The CDR3 contains 12 residues. Germline CDR1 and CDR2: SQVTM and ANQGSEA. The CDR3: CSSGLSNQPQHF. The CDR3 coding sequence is TGCAGCTCGGGACTCAGCAATCAGCCCCAGCATTTT.

This clonotype was detected many times. The chain joins TRBV20-1 to TRBJ1-2, with 9 bases that match TRBD1. CDR1 is DFQATT, CDR2 SNEGSKA, per germline (reference sequence). Unmatched junction bases numbered 4, after V lost 3 bases and J lost 5 bases. The CDR3 extends over 13 amino acids. CDR3: CSARDRGIYGYTF. Here the CDR3 DNA reads TGCAGTGCTAGGGACAGGGGAATATATGGCTACACCTTC.

V is TRBV2 and J is TRBJ1-5; 8 bases match TRBD1. The V and J ends lost 5 bases and 13 bases, in that order; junction bases with no gene match: 4. The CDR3 length is 11 residues. Per germline, CDR1 SNHLY and CDR2 FYNNEI. The CDR3 loop is CASSNRGDQHF. The CDR3 nucleotides read TGTGCCAGCAGTAACAGGGGGGATCAGCATTTT.

This chain links TRBV7-2 with TRBJ1-5; 9 bases map to TRBD1. This CDR3 is built from 16 residues. The J segment lost 6 bases and the V segment lost 1 base, leaving 7 bases of the junction unmatched. CDR1 and CDR2 (germline): SGHTA, FQGNSA. The CDR3 loop reads CASSLGPGTGTQPQHF. CDR3 nucleotides: TGTGCCAGCAGCTTAGGGCCCGGGACAGGGACTCAGCCCCAGCATTTT.

The chain recombines TRBV11-3 with TRBJ1-2; D unclear. CDR1 is SGHNT, CDR2 YENEEA, per germline. The length of the CDR3 is 19 residues. Trimming shortened V by 0 bases and J by 1 base, and 21 bases separated the two germline ends. In DNA form, the CDR3 reads TGTGCCAGCAGCTTAGATTATGGTTTCCTATCTCAGGATAACTATGGCTACACCTTC. Protein product: CASSLDYGFLSQDNYGYTF.

Worth noting for this clonotype: A read error may explain this, as a much larger clone is one base away. V and J are TRBV10-3 and TRBJ2-2; D uncertain. V lost 10 bases to trimming and J lost 3 bases, with 15 bases between them. CDR1 is ENHRY and CDR2 is SYGVKD in the germline V gene. The CDR3 has 14 residues. CDR3 sequence: CASRRHKDTGELFF. Here the CDR3 DNA reads TGTGCCAGCAGACGACATAAGGACACCGGGGAGCTGTTTTTT.

This clonotype was seen repeatedly, ten times or more. The chain carries TRBV5-1 and TRBJ2-7; TRBD1 might be the D (6 bases). The ends were cut back, 3 bases at V and 1 base at J, with 11 bases in the middle. Per germline, CDR1 SGHRS and CDR2 YFSETQ. The CDR3 has 14 residues. The CDR3 DNA reads TGCGCCAGCAGCTCGAGGGGGAGATCCTACGAGCAGTACTTC. Translated: CASSSRGRSYEQYF.

Note on this clonotype: A junction end diverges from the germline sequence, so it may reflect a read error. The chain is built from TRBV25-1 and TRBJ2-7; D is tentatively TRBD1 or TRBD2 (6 bases each). Germline V CDR1 and CDR2: MGHDK, SYGVNS. The length of the CDR3 is 14 residues. The chain's CDR3 is CASLMGGASSEQYF. The CDR3, as DNA: TGTGCCAGCTTGATGGGGGGCGCTTCCTCCGAGCAGTACTTC.

V is TRBV10-3 and J is TRBJ1-5; 8 bases map to TRBD1. V lost 3 bases to trimming and J lost 3 bases; unmatched junction nucleotides: 4. The CDR3 is 15 residues long. Germline CDR1 reads ENHRY; CDR2 reads SYGVKD. The CDR3 sequence: CAISEWTGPNQPQHF. For the CDR3, the DNA is TGTGCCATCAGTGAATGGACAGGGCCCAATCAGCCCCAGCATTTT.

Points on this clonotype: One end of the junction fails to match germline, which may point to a read error. This chain joins TRBV2 and TRBJ2-7; 7 positions match TRBD2. There are 15 residues in the CDR3. Per the germline V gene, CDR1 is SNHLY and CDR2 is FYNNEI. CDR3: CAISEPSGISGEQYF. As DNA, the CDR3 is TGTGCCATCAGTGAGCCTAGCGGCATCTCGGGGGAGCAGTACTTC.

About this clonotype itself: It may be a read error: a sequence one base away is much more abundant. This chain links TRBV12-3 or TRBV12-4 with TRBJ2-2; no reliable D call. The CDR3 covers 14 residues. The CDR3 DNA sequence: TGTGCCATCAGTCAAAGTACCAACACCGGGGAGCTGTTTTTT. Translating it yields CAISQSTNTGELFF.